This T cell receptor beta chain came from a study of CD8 T cells in ankylosing spondylitis. The CDR3 loop spans 17 amino acids. V lost 3 bases, J lost 0 bases, and 20 bases lay in between. CDR1 is DFQATT and CDR2 is SNEGSKA in the germline V gene (reference sequence). Using quantitative 5'-RACE with molecular barcodes, the authors made TCR beta libraries. In TCRdb, the 5' RACE reads were re-called with MiXCR into one record per CDR3 protein. This sample has 200,000 to 300,000 distinct CDR3 sequences, with around 7.8% found just once. Study outcomes and limitations: Earlier authors reported some of these motif variants in reactive arthritis synovial fluid and blood. Peripheral blood held disease-linked clones only at relatively low frequency, and these were CD8+. It was reported that disease-linked clones were significantly enriched in matched ankylosing spondylitis synovial fluid.

This clonotype was detected a few times. Antigen unknown. Source material: blood, either unsorted or a sorted T cell fraction (not recorded which). The gene calls are TRBV20-1 and TRBJ1-1; D unresolved. This receptor was obtained from a male donor with ankylosing spondylitis or in good health (not recorded which). The CDR3 DNA sequence: TGCAGTGCTAGCATATCAGGTCATGGGCTGGTGAACACTGAAGCTTTCTTT. Protein sequence: CSASISGHGLVNTEAFF.